These 25 T cell receptor beta chains were all obtained from the same sample, sequenced in a study of beta chain features in type 1 diabetes. As every portion of the isolated RNA was reverse transcribed, the sequencing read expressed TCRB transcripts. Profiled with immunoSEQ multiplex PCR; TCRdb holds only in-frame clones, not every one. The table shows 140,000 or so clones, with 10% occurring only once. Sequenced material: naive CD4+ T cells from blood. Source of these receptors: a young man in good health.

This clone was seen a handful of times. The J gene is TRBJ1-2, the V gene TRBV7-8; D not resolved. Trimming shortened V by 1 base and J by 2 bases, and 5 bases separated the two germline ends. CDR1 and CDR2 from the germline V gene are SGHVS and FQNEAQ. The CDR3 sequence is 13 residues long. The CDR3 bases are TGTGCCAGCAGCTTAGTCGGGAACTATGGCTACACCTTC. Translation gives CASSLVGNYGYTF.

The chain joins TRBV7-2 to TRBJ1-6, with 7 bases that match TRBD1. The CDR3 sequence is 15 residues long. The germline CDR1 and CDR2 sequences are SGHTA and FQGNSA. The trim removed 1 base at V and 7 bases at J, leaving 4 bases unmatched. In DNA form, the CDR3 reads TGTGCCAGCAGCTTAGTAGACAGGGTGAATTCACCCCTCCACTTT. Translated: CASSLVDRVNSPLHF.

The rearrangement joins TRBV30 to TRBJ1-2; the D is unclear. The germline CDR1 and CDR2 sequences are GTSNPN and SVGIG (reference sequence). Trimming took 0 bases from V and 7 from J, leaving 12 bases between them. The CDR3 is 13 residues long. CDR3: CAWSVQGEGGYTF. In DNA form, the CDR3 reads TGTGCCTGGAGTGTACAAGGAGAAGGTGGCTACACCTTC.

The sample holds many counts of this clone. This chain uses TRBV7-9 with TRBJ1-2; 8 bases agree with TRBD1. V shed 5 bases and J 8 bases; nucleotides not matched to a gene: 7. Germline CDR1 is SEHNR and CDR2 is FQNEAQ (reference sequence). CDR3 length: 13 residues. CDR3 sequence (DNA): TGTGCCAGCAGCCTAGGACAGGGCCAAGGCTACACCTTC. This encodes CASSLGQGQGYTF.

There are a few counts of this clone. The chain links TRBV7-2 to TRBJ2-2; TRBD1 matches 7 bases. The CDR3 covers 17 residues. Germline-derived CDR1 and CDR2 are SGHTA and FQGNSA. V was pared by 2 bases and J by 2 bases, with 8 bases of the junction left unmatched. CDR3 loop: CASSLTRDSLNTGELFF. CDR3 DNA sequence: TGTGCCAGCAGCTTAACCCGGGACAGTCTAAACACCGGGGAGCTGTTTTTT.

The chain joins TRBV10-3 to TRBJ1-5; D possibly corresponds to TRBD1 (6 bases). Per germline, CDR1 ENHRY and CDR2 SYGVKD. V was shortened by 2 bases and J by 0 bases, with 8 bases between the two germline ends. The CDR3 is made up of 15 amino acids. Here the CDR3 reads CAISEHRDSNQPQHF. In DNA, the CDR3 is TGTGCCATCAGTGAGCACAGGGATAGCAATCAGCCCCAGCATTTT.

As regards this clone: Other nucleotide sequences in the sample specify the same CDR3. V usage is TRBV5-1 and J usage is TRBJ1-1; D ambiguous. Germline V lookup: CDR1 SGHRS, CDR2 YFSETQ. V was cut by 4 bases and J by 1 base, with 11 bases left in between. This CDR3 spans 14 amino acids. The CDR3 is CASSVGQWNTEAFF. CDR3 DNA sequence: TGCGCCAGCAGCGTTGGGCAGTGGAACACTGAAGCTTTCTTT. Looking up the rest from reference TRBV5-1 and TRBJ1-1 gives the full variable domain: KAGVTQTPRYLIKTRGQQVTLSCSPISGHRSVSWYQQTPGQGLQFLFEYFSETQRNKGNFPGRFSGRQFSNSRSEMNVSTLELGDSALYLCASSVGQWNTEAFFGQGTRLTVV.

This clone appeared a few times. This chain uses TRBV19 with TRBJ2-7, with D possibly being TRBD2 (6 bases). V lost 7 bases and J lost 3, with 13 bases in between. The CDR3 consists of 13 residues. The germline V gene encodes CDR1 LNHDA and CDR2 SQIVND (reference sequence). The CDR3 coding sequence is TGTGCCAGTAATCCGACGGGAGTCTACGAGCAGTACTTC. It codes for CASNPTGVYEQYF.

This clone has a handful of counts. The rearrangement uses TRBV6-5 and TRBJ2-7; TRBD1 might be the D (7 bases). Per germline, CDR1 MNHEY and CDR2 SVGAGI. The V end was cut by 2 bases, the J end by 4 bases, with 15 bases between. The CDR3 spans 15 residues. The CDR3: CASSYDAGQSYEQYF. CDR3 sequence (DNA): TGTGCCAGCAGTTACGACGCGGGACAGTCTTACGAGCAGTACTTC.

V is TRBV28 and J is TRBJ1-4, with 9 bases matching TRBD1. Germline CDR1 reads MDHEN; CDR2 reads SYDVKM. The CDR3 extends over 17 amino acids. V was pared by 5 bases and J by 5 bases, with 12 bases of the junction left unmatched. The CDR3: CASSGPTWDRENEKLFF. In DNA, the CDR3 is TGTGCCAGCAGTGGCCCGACCTGGGACAGGGAGAATGAAAAACTGTTTTTT.

The J gene is TRBJ1-2, the V gene TRBV7-9; D unresolved. The CDR3 runs 13 residues. Per the germline V gene, CDR1 is SEHNR and CDR2 is FQNEAQ (reference sequence). The V end lost 3 bases, the J end lost 1 base, and 6 bases lay between the germline ends. As DNA, the CDR3 is TGTGCCAGCAGCTTCGGTGGTAACTATGGCTACACCTTC. Translating it yields CASSFGGNYGYTF. The variable domain in full, with the rest retrieved from reference TRBV7-9 and TRBJ1-2, is DTGVSQNPRHKITKRGQNVTFRCDPISEHNRLYWYRQTLGQGPEFLTYFQNEAQLEKSRLLSDRFSAERPKGSFSTLEIQRTEQGDSAMYLCASSFGGNYGYTFGSGTRLTVV.

This chain connects TRBV4-3 to TRBJ1-4; TRBD1 is a possible D gene (6 bases). Trimming removed 0 bases at V and 8 bases at J, with 13 bases between. The CDR3 extends over 15 amino acids. Germline CDR1 LGHNA, CDR2 YSLEER. The CDR3 nucleotides are TGCGCCAGCAGCCAAGATTTGGGGGCGCAGGAAAAACTGTTTTTT. Protein sequence: CASSQDLGAQEKLFF.

The V and J genes are TRBV5-1 and TRBJ1-2; the D gene is possibly TRBD1 (6 bases). The CDR3 contains 13 residues. Germline CDR1 SGHRS, CDR2 YFSETQ. Trimming shortened V by 4 bases and J by 4 bases, and 11 bases separated the two germline ends. In DNA, the CDR3 is TGCGCCAGCAGCCGAACAGGGTCCTATGGCTACACCTTC. This translates into CASSRTGSYGYTF.

This clone appeared many times. The genes are TRBV29-1 and TRBJ1-1, with 12 bases identical to TRBD1. The CDR3 is 15 residues long. The ends lost 6 bases at V and 0 bases at J; junction bases unmatched: 5. Per germline, CDR1 SQVTM and CDR2 ANQGSEA. The CDR3 DNA sequence: TGCAGCGTGAGGGGACAGGGGGCTCTGAACACTGAAGCTTTCTTT. Encoded protein: CSVRGQGALNTEAFF.

This clone was counted only a few times. The genes are TRBV9 and TRBJ2-2; D gene unclear. Germline loops: CDR1 SGDLS, CDR2 YYNGEE. The CDR3 consists of 16 residues. Trimming left V 2 bases short and J 0 bases short, with 11 bases between. The CDR3 sequence: CASSVLTAANTGELFF. The CDR3 bases are TGTGCCAGCAGCGTTCTAACAGCAGCGAACACCGGGGAGCTGTTTTTT.

In its sample, this clone was seen a few times. This chain joins TRBV5-1 and TRBJ1-2, with TRBD1 identical over 7 bases. This CDR3 is built from 13 residues. V shed 0 bases, J shed 6 bases, and the junction held 2 bases outside the gene matches. Germline lookup yields CDR1 SGHRS and CDR2 YFSETQ. The CDR3 nucleotides read TGCGCCAGCAGCTTGGGACAGGGCCATGGCTACACCTTC. Encoded protein: CASSLGQGHGYTF.

In this sample, this clone turned up a few times. This chain connects TRBV7-9 to TRBJ1-2, with TRBD1 as a possible D gene (5 bases). CDR3 length equals 14 residues. Trimming stripped 5 bases from V and 1 base from J, with 11 bases between. The germline V gene has CDR1 SEHNR and CDR2 FQNEAQ (reference sequence). The CDR3 nucleotides are TGTGCCAGCAGCAGCAGGGATTTTAACTATGGCTACACCTTC. Encoded protein: CASSSRDFNYGYTF.

This clone was detected a few times. V gene TRBV11-2 combines with J gene TRBJ1-6, with D possibly matching TRBD1 (5 bases). The CDR3 extends over 16 amino acids. Germline CDR1 SGHAT, CDR2 FQNNGV. Trimming took off 1 base at V and 12 bases at J, with 19 bases between the two ends. The CDR3 region has the DNA TGTGCCAGCAGCTTAGGGCGGGACGGAGCAGTGAGACCCCTCCACTTT. Translated, it gives CASSLGRDGAVRPLHF.

This clone was seen more than once but under ten times. In DNA form, the CDR3 reads TGTGCCTGGAGTGTACACCGGGGACAGGGGGCTTCCTACGAGCAGTACTTC. Translating it yields CAWSVHRGQGASYEQYF. The chain recombines TRBV30 with TRBJ2-7; TRBD1 aligns across 12 bases. CDR1 is GTSNPN, CDR2 SVGIG, per germline (reference sequence). V trimming: 0 bases; J trimming: 1 base; junction bases outside the gene matches: 7. The CDR3 contains 17 residues.

This clone has just a few counts. V and J are TRBV25-1 and TRBJ1-2; D unclear. V was pared by 9 bases and J by 7 bases, with 15 bases between. Germline CDR1 reads MGHDK; CDR2 reads SYGVNS. The CDR3 length is 12 residues. The CDR3 is CASEEFGGGYTF. The CDR3 DNA reads as TGTGCCAGTGAGGAGTTTGGTGGTGGCTACACCTTC.

The rearrangement uses TRBV5-3 and TRBJ2-1, with a tentative D call TRBD1 (6 bases). TRBV5-3 qualifies as an ORF whose function is uncertain. The CDR3 consists of 14 residues. V gave up 4 bases and J gave up 3 bases, with 11 bases separating them. In DNA, the CDR3 is TGTGCCAGAAGCCCTTACAGGGTCTACAATGAGCAGTTCTTC. It encodes CARSPYRVYNEQFF.

This clone was found a few times. The chain recombines TRBV30 with TRBJ2-3; maybe TRBD1 (6 bases). Trimming cost V 8 bases and J 0 bases, with 15 bases left between them. The V gene's germline CDR1 is GTSNPN and CDR2 SVGIG (reference sequence). This CDR3 spans 14 amino acids. This CDR3 reads CASSTGLSTDTQYF. DNA for the CDR3: TGTGCCAGCTCGACAGGCCTAAGCACAGATACGCAGTATTTT.

The CDR3 loop reads CASSSRGPSTDTQYF. The CDR3 DNA sequence: TGTGCCAGCAGCTCCAGGGGACCGAGCACAGATACGCAGTATTTT. The chain combines TRBV7-9 with TRBJ2-3; weak D call: TRBD1 (6 bases). The CDR3 length is 15 residues. Deletions cut 4 bases from V and 0 bases from J, with 11 bases between. The germline gives CDR1 SEHNR, CDR2 FQNEAQ (reference sequence).

In DNA, the CDR3 is TGTGCCATCAGTGAGTCAGGAGCCGAGTATTCCTCTGGCTACACCTTC. Protein product: CAISESGAEYSSGYTF. The chain carries TRBV10-3 and TRBJ1-2, with D unresolved. V was cut by 0 bases and J by 7 bases, with 18 bases left in between. This CDR3 is built from 16 residues. CDR1 ENHRY and CDR2 SYGVKD come from the germline V gene.

This clone occurred a few times. In the same sample, other DNA sequences code for this CDR3. The V call is TRBV7-2, the J call TRBJ2-3; unclear D gene. V was trimmed by 1 base and J by 0 bases, leaving 8 bases between them. The germline V gene encodes CDR1 SGHTA and CDR2 FQGNSA. The CDR3 is 15 residues long. The chain's CDR3 is CASSLVGRSTDTQYF. DNA of the CDR3: TGTGCCAGCAGCTTAGTCGGCAGGAGCACAGATACGCAGTATTTT.